These 9 T cell receptor beta chains share one sample of origin, sequenced in a study of cytomegalovirus exposure and HLA in healthy donors (dated by TCRdb to about 2017). The library came from the immunoSEQ multiplex PCR assay. The multiplex PCR relied on a mix of 60 forward primers for TCR Vbeta segments and 13 reverse primers for TCR Jbeta segments. Drawn from immuneACCESS, this table holds only the in-frame rearrangements with V and J called that TCRdb kept. Clones are partly lost; checked studies trace under half to an unresolved V gene and leave the rest unexplained. The table for this sample lists about 130,000 clones; roughly 80% of them were counted only once. The top ten constitute around 3.6% of the sample. The sequenced material came from PBMCs. The receptor source for this set is a woman between 40 and 50 years old in good health and CMV-seronegative.

V gene TRBV6-6 combines with J gene TRBJ1-1; 8 positions match TRBD1. Losses at the gene ends were 6 bases for V and 0 bases for J; bases not matched to a gene: 3. The CDR3 length is 14 residues. CDR1 is MNHNY and CDR2 is SVGAGI in the germline V gene (reference sequence). CDR3 sequence: CASSDRGMNTEAFF. The CDR3 nucleotides are TGTGCCAGCAGCGACAGGGGAATGAACACTGAAGCTTTCTTT.

The genes are TRBV2 and TRBJ1-2; 7 positions match TRBD1. This CDR3 spans 14 amino acids. The trim removed 0 bases at V and 5 bases at J, leaving 3 bases unmatched. Looked up from germline, CDR1 is SNHLY and CDR2 is FYNNEI. The CDR3 is CASSEATGVYGYTF. The CDR3 DNA follows: TGTGCCAGCAGTGAAGCAACAGGGGTGTATGGCTACACCTTC.

The chain joins TRBV7-6 to TRBJ2-1; 7 positions match TRBD2. Germline loops: CDR1 SGHVS, CDR2 FNYEAQ. The CDR3 runs 12 residues. The CDR3 loop is CSPSGSYNEQFF. The DNA of the CDR3 is TGTTCACCTAGCGGTTCCTACAATGAGCAGTTCTTC.

J is TRBJ1-4 and V is TRBV28; D ambiguous. Germline CDR1 MDHEN, CDR2 SYDVKM. The V gene lost 1 base and the J gene lost 8 bases, with 5 bases spanning the gap. This CDR3 has 12 amino acids. In nucleotides, the CDR3 is TGTGCCAGCAGTTTATTGCGGGAAAAACTGTTTTTT. Translated, it gives CASSLLREKLFF.

This clone was counted only a few times. The gene calls are TRBV25-1 and TRBJ2-1; D is possibly TRBD1 (6 bases). Germline V gene sequence: CDR1 MGHDK, CDR2 SYGVNS. V lost 2 bases, J lost 4 bases, and 12 bases lay in between. This CDR3 is 15 amino acids long. The DNA of the CDR3 is TGTGCCAGCAGTGAAGGATGGGGGACATACAATGAGCAGTTCTTC. Amino acid sequence: CASSEGWGTYNEQFF.

The chain is built from TRBV4-1 and TRBJ2-2; possibly TRBD2 for D (6 bases). Trimming left V 5 bases short and J 5 bases short, with 21 bases between. The germline V gene has CDR1 MGHRA and CDR2 YSYEKL. The CDR3 spans 17 residues. The DNA of the CDR3 is TGCGCCAGCAGCTCTTTTTTTGGGCGGGGACCTACCGGGGAGCTGTTTTTT. Protein product: CASSSFFGRGPTGELFF.

This clone turned up a few times. The V gene is TRBV4-2, the J gene TRBJ2-5, with 8 bases matching TRBD1. Trimming at V came to 0 bases and at J to 4 bases, leaving 7 bases not matched to a gene. The CDR3 consists of 16 residues. The germline CDR1 and CDR2 sequences are LGHNA and YNFKEQ. CDR3 coding DNA: TGTGCCAGCAGCCAAGATCCACAGGGGGTTGGAGAGACCCAGTACTTC. Amino acids: CASSQDPQGVGETQYF.

V gene TRBV28 combines with J gene TRBJ1-3; maybe TRBD1 (5 bases). Germline CDR1 is MDHEN and CDR2 is SYDVKM. V was clipped by 2 bases and J by 4 bases, with 15 bases between them. The CDR3 covers 16 residues. CDR3 amino acids: CASSLPPGGGGNTIYF. The CDR3 region has the DNA TGTGCCAGCAGTTTACCACCGGGGGGAGGAGGAAACACCATATATTTT.

This chain uses TRBV4-2 with TRBJ2-1; weak D call: TRBD2 (6 bases). V lost 4 bases and J 3 bases, leaving 13 bases between the germline ends. The germline CDR1 and CDR2 sequences are LGHNA and YNFKEQ. The CDR3 runs 15 residues. CDR3 sequence reads: CASSPRASDYNEQFF. The CDR3 nucleotides are TGTGCCAGCAGCCCCCGGGCTAGCGACTACAATGAGCAGTTCTTC.